The 22 T cell receptor beta chains in this list originate from one sample, sequenced in a study of cytomegalovirus exposure and HLA in healthy donors. Vbeta (60) and Jbeta (13) primers were used in the PCR. TCRdb keeps only in-frame clones here, not all; method: immunoSEQ multiplex PCR. The data show around 100,000 clones, with under 90% seen just once and around 4.2% held by the top ten. The sequencing input was PBMCs. Every receptor here comes from a woman aged 70-85 years in good health and CMV-seropositive.

The chain combines TRBV6-5 with TRBJ2-1, with 9 bases identical to TRBD2. The CDR3 extends over 16 amino acids. The V and J ends lost 2 bases and 4 bases, in that order; junction bases with no gene match: 6. Germline loops: CDR1 MNHEY, CDR2 SVGAGI. The CDR3 region is CASSYRASGTYNEQFF. DNA for the CDR3: TGTGCCAGCAGTTACCGGGCTAGCGGGACGTACAATGAGCAGTTCTTC.

This clone was seen only once. The chain is built from TRBV5-6 and TRBJ2-3; tentatively, D is TRBD1 (5 bases). This CDR3 is built from 13 residues. Deletions cut 4 bases from V and 11 bases from J, with 17 bases between. Germline V gives CDR1 SGHDT, CDR2 YYEEEE. Written as DNA, the CDR3 is TGTGCCAGCAGCCTCGGTGGGCAGGGTGGGCAGTATTTT. Protein product: CASSLGGQGGQYF.

This chain uses TRBV5-6 with TRBJ1-2; D might be TRBD1 (6 bases). Trimming removed 4 bases at V and 4 bases at J, with 11 bases between. The germline CDR1 and CDR2 sequences are SGHDT and YYEEEE. The CDR3 is 13 amino acids. CDR3 loop: CASSRGGGYGYTF. In DNA, the CDR3 is TGTGCCAGCAGCCGAGGGGGGGGCTATGGCTACACCTTC.

V gene TRBV2 combines with J gene TRBJ1-5; 9 bases map to TRBD1. Looked up from germline, CDR1 is SNHLY and CDR2 is FYNNEI. The V and J ends lost 6 bases and 6 bases, in that order; junction bases with no gene match: 6. The CDR3 runs to 14 residues. This CDR3 reads CASSEGQGRQPQHF. CDR3 in DNA: TGTGCCAGCAGCGAGGGACAGGGTCGTCAGCCCCAGCATTTT.

V gene TRBV7-2 combines with J gene TRBJ2-7; D is possibly TRBD2 (6 bases). Germline V gene data show CDR1 as SGHTA and CDR2 as FQGNSA. V lost 5 bases, J lost 3 bases, and 17 bases lay in between. This CDR3 spans 15 amino acids. CDR3 sequence: CASSNRDLQSYEQYF. DNA of the CDR3: TGTGCCAGCAGCAATCGGGACTTACAAAGCTACGAGCAGTACTTC.

This rearrangement joins TRBV2 to TRBJ1-2; 10 bases are shared with TRBD1. The V gene's germline CDR1 is SNHLY and CDR2 FYNNEI. CDR3 length: 15 amino acids. The V and J ends lost 5 bases and 1 base, in that order; junction bases with no gene match: 4. In DNA form, the CDR3 reads TGTGCCAGCAGTCGGGACAGGGGAGATAACTATGGCTACACCTTC. This codes for CASSRDRGDNYGYTF.

This clone was seen just once. The rearrangement uses TRBV9 and TRBJ2-6; 9 bases match TRBD1. V was pared by 0 bases and J by 0 bases, with 4 bases of the junction left unmatched. CDR3 length: 18 amino acids. Germline-derived CDR1 and CDR2 are SGDLS and YYNGEE. The CDR3 sequence is CASSVGQGDRSGANVLTF. The CDR3, as DNA: TGTGCCAGCAGCGTAGGACAGGGGGACCGCTCTGGGGCCAACGTCCTGACTTTC.

This clone has just a few counts. This sequence joins TRBV9 and TRBJ2-3, with no clear D. Between the trimmed V and J ends, which lost 4 bases and 7 bases, there was a span of 10 bases. Germline V gene data show CDR1 as SGDLS and CDR2 as YYNGEE. The CDR3 extends over 12 amino acids. The CDR3 DNA reads as TGTGCCAGCAGCTTCGACTGGAATACGCAGTATTTT. Amino acids: CASSFDWNTQYF.

The J gene is TRBJ1-1, the V gene TRBV2, with D maybe TRBD1 (5 bases). The germline gives CDR1 SNHLY, CDR2 FYNNEI. The V end was cut by 6 bases, the J end by 8 bases, with 13 bases between. CDR3 length: 12 amino acids. CDR3 bases: TGTGCCAGCAGCCTCGGGGAGGGGGAAGCTTTCTTT. Its protein product is CASSLGEGEAFF.

The rearrangement links TRBV11-3 to TRBJ2-3, with 7 nucleotides matching TRBD2. CDR3 length: 14 amino acids. Looked up from germline, CDR1 is SGHNT and CDR2 is YENEEA. Trimming at V came to 5 bases and at J to 2 bases, leaving 4 bases not matched to a gene. Here the CDR3 reads CASSRSGLTDTQYF. The CDR3, as DNA: TGTGCCAGCAGCCGTAGCGGGCTCACAGATACGCAGTATTTT.

This clone showed up just a few times. This sequence joins TRBV29-1 and TRBJ2-7, with TRBD2 identical over 12 bases. CDR1 SQVTM and CDR2 ANQGSEA come from the germline V gene. The CDR3 is 15 amino acids. V lost 3 bases, J lost 1 base, and 4 bases stayed unmatched. The CDR3 loop is CSVEGLAGTSYEQYF. DNA of the CDR3: TGCAGCGTTGAGGGACTAGCGGGCACATCCTACGAGCAGTACTTC.

V and J are TRBV18 and TRBJ1-4; unclear D gene. The CDR3 has 13 amino acids. Germline V lookup: CDR1 KGHSH, CDR2 LQKENI. Trimming pared 1 base from V and 8 bases from J, leaving 8 bases between. Here the CDR3 reads CASSPQYVEKLFF. CDR3 coding DNA: TGTGCCAGCTCACCACAATATGTGGAAAAACTGTTTTTT.

This clone came up once. The chain carries TRBV28 and TRBJ2-7; 7 bases fit TRBD2. CDR1 and CDR2 (germline): MDHEN, SYDVKM. This CDR3 is 14 amino acids long. V lost 7 bases, J lost 0 bases, and 6 bases stayed unmatched. The CDR3 nucleotides read TGTGCCAGCATGGGGGGAGGGAGCTCCTACGAGCAGTACTTC. Its protein product is CASMGGGSSYEQYF.

This chain uses TRBV29-1 with TRBJ1-1; a weak D match, TRBD1 (6 bases). Germline CDR1 is SQVTM and CDR2 is ANQGSEA. The length of the CDR3 is 12 residues. The V gene lost 6 bases and the J gene lost 2 bases, with 10 bases spanning the gap. CDR3 DNA: TGCAGCGTATGGACAGCAAACACTGAAGCTTTCTTT. Translated, it gives CSVWTANTEAFF. The complete variable domain, with remaining parts taken from reference TRBV29-1 and TRBJ1-1, reads SAVISQKPSRDICQRGTSLTIQCQVDSQVTMMFWYRQQPGQSLTLIATANQGSEATYESGFVIDKFPISRPNLTFSTLTVSNMSPEDSSIYLCSVWTANTEAFFGQGTRLTVV.

The V gene is TRBV7-6, the J gene TRBJ2-1; TRBD2 matches 11 bases. V shed 3 bases, J shed 5 bases, and the junction held 15 bases outside the gene matches. Germline lookup yields CDR1 SGHVS and CDR2 FNYEAQ. There are 19 residues in the CDR3. The CDR3 DNA follows: TGTGCCAGCAGCTTCCCGTTGGGTAGCGGGAGGGCCGTCCACAATGAGCAGTTCTTC. Translation: CASSFPLGSGRAVHNEQFF.

This clone was counted at least ten times. The J gene is TRBJ1-1, the V gene TRBV7-9; no definite D call. Germline CDR1 is SEHNR and CDR2 is FQNEAQ (reference sequence). Deletions cut 3 bases from V and 0 bases from J, with 8 bases between. The CDR3 covers 14 residues. The CDR3 here is CASSFAQMNTEAFF. The CDR3 DNA reads TGTGCCAGCAGCTTTGCACAAATGAACACTGAAGCTTTCTTT.

This clone has a handful of counts. This chain connects TRBV6-6 to TRBJ1-1; 7 bases are shared with TRBD1. The V gene's germline CDR1 is MNHNY and CDR2 SVGAGI (reference sequence). Losses at the gene ends were 0 bases for V and 4 bases for J; bases not matched to a gene: 2. The CDR3 contains 14 residues. CDR3 loop: CASSYSRTGTEAFF. Written as DNA, the CDR3 is TGTGCCAGCAGTTACTCCCGGACAGGCACTGAAGCTTTCTTT.

The gene calls are TRBV11-1 and TRBJ2-7; 7 positions match TRBD1. Germline V gene data show CDR1 as SGHAT and CDR2 as FQDESV (reference sequence). CDR3 length equals 17 residues. Losses at the gene ends were 4 bases for V and 3 bases for J; bases not matched to a gene: 15. For the CDR3, the DNA is TGTGCCAGCAGCTCGAGTCCCGGGACAGTAGATCGCTACGAGCAGTACTTC. The encoded protein is CASSSSPGTVDRYEQYF.

In DNA, the CDR3 is TGTGCCAGCAGTTACCCCGGTTCGGAGGTACGGGAGACCCAGTACTTC. This codes for CASSYPGSEVRETQYF. This sequence joins TRBV6-6 and TRBJ2-5, with D perhaps TRBD2 (5 bases). The CDR3 has 16 amino acids. V lost 2 bases to trimming and J lost 5 bases, with 18 bases between them. Per the germline V gene, CDR1 is MNHNY and CDR2 is SVGAGI (reference sequence).

The rearrangement uses TRBV7-2 and TRBJ2-5; 12 nucleotides line up with TRBD2. CDR1 SGHTA and CDR2 FQGNSA come from the germline V gene. The V gene end was trimmed by 3 bases and the J gene end by 4 bases; junction bases not matched to a gene: 6. The CDR3 covers 16 residues. This chain's CDR3 is CASSLTSGSGGETQYF. DNA of the CDR3: TGTGCCAGCAGCTTGACTAGCGGGAGTGGGGGAGAGACCCAGTACTTC.

V usage is TRBV27 and J usage is TRBJ1-4; no clear D. The CDR3 runs 16 residues. The V end was cut by 4 bases, the J end by 3 bases, with 15 bases between. CDR1 and CDR2 from the germline V gene are MNHEY and SMNVEV (reference sequence). CDR3: CASSSPSRSANEKLFF. CDR3 nucleotide sequence: TGTGCCAGCAGTTCCCCGTCCCGGTCGGCTAATGAAAAACTGTTTTTT. Variable domain in full (rest from reference TRBV27 and TRBJ1-4): EAQVTQNPRYLITVTGKKLTVTCSQNMNHEYMSWYRQDPGLGLRQIYYSMNVEVTDKGDVPEGYKVSRKEKRNFPLILESPSPNQTSLYFCASSSPSRSANEKLFFGSGTQLSVL.

V usage is TRBV5-1 and J usage is TRBJ1-1; D not resolved. This CDR3 contains 13 residues. Germline lookup yields CDR1 SGHRS and CDR2 YFSETQ. V was shortened by 4 bases and J by 4 bases, with 11 bases between the two germline ends. In DNA, the CDR3 is TGCGCCAGCAGCCCCGGAGGGAGCACTGAAGCTTTCTTT. This translates into CASSPGGSTEAFF.